A single sample is the source of the 29 T cell receptor beta chains below, sequenced in a study of blood T cell repertoires in COVID-19. The repertoire was sequenced with immunoSEQ multiplex PCR; TCRdb's copy has only in-frame clones and lacks some. The repertoire holds about 190,000 clones, around 84% seen once, with less than 20% in the top ten. The specimen sequenced was peripheral blood. The origin of the receptors is a human donor in a cohort sampled during active COVID-19.

The genes are TRBV7-2 and TRBJ1-6, with TRBD1 matching over 10 bases. The CDR3 consists of 18 residues. The germline CDR1 and CDR2 sequences are SGHTA and FQGNSA. The V gene end was trimmed by 5 bases and the J gene end by 9 bases; junction bases not matched to a gene: 16. CDR3 region: CASSPQIPGQGTGSPLHF. In DNA, the CDR3 is TGTGCCAGCAGCCCCCAAATCCCGGGACAGGGGACAGGTTCACCCCTCCACTTT.

CDR3 coding DNA: TGTGCCAGCAGTCCACCCCACAGGGACCTTTCCGGGGAGCTGTTTTTT. This sequence encodes CASSPPHRDLSGELFF. The chain carries TRBV28 and TRBJ2-2, with TRBD1 as a possible D gene (6 bases). The CDR3 spans 16 residues. Trimming took 5 bases from V and 6 from J, leaving 19 bases between them. The V gene's germline CDR1 is MDHEN and CDR2 SYDVKM.

The gene calls are TRBV4-1 and TRBJ2-3; TRBD2 agrees at 7 bases. V was clipped by 3 bases and J by 3 bases; unmatched bases: 12. The germline V gene encodes CDR1 MGHRA and CDR2 YSYEKL. CDR3 length equals 17 residues. CDR3 loop: CASSQVGLGRGTDTQYF. The CDR3, as DNA: TGCGCCAGCAGCCAGGTCGGGCTGGGGCGGGGGACAGATACGCAGTATTTT.

V and J are TRBV4-1 and TRBJ2-1; 10 bases align to TRBD2. V dropped 4 bases and J dropped 6; count of bases not matched to a gene: 12. The V gene's germline CDR1 is MGHRA and CDR2 YSYEKL. The CDR3 extends over 17 amino acids. The CDR3 nucleotides are TGCGCCAGCAGCCCACGCTGGGAGCGGGGGGGCCCCAATGAGCAGTTCTTC. Translated: CASSPRWERGGPNEQFF.

This clone was seen at least ten times. CDR3: CASSQDQGGQGRSEAFF. CDR3 DNA: TGTGCCAGCAGCCAAGATCAAGGGGGACAGGGGAGGTCTGAAGCTTTCTTT. The genes are TRBV3-1 (or the pseudogene TRBV3-2) and TRBJ1-1; 10 positions match TRBD1. Trimming at V came to 0 bases and at J to 6 bases, leaving 10 bases not matched to a gene. The CDR3 is 17 residues long. Germline-derived CDR1 and CDR2 are LGHDT and YNNKEL (reference sequence).

The J gene is TRBJ1-2, the V gene TRBV7-9; the match to TRBD1 covers 7 bases. Trimming removed 5 bases from V and 4 bases from J; junction bases left unmatched: 16. The CDR3 has 17 amino acids. Per the germline V gene, CDR1 is SEHNR and CDR2 is FQNEAQ (reference sequence). CDR3 amino acids: CASSAGTASKGLYGYTF. The DNA of the CDR3 is TGTGCCAGCAGCGCCGGGACAGCGAGCAAGGGCCTCTATGGCTACACCTTC.

This clone appeared once. The CDR3 here is CASSLGGARSYGYTF. The CDR3 DNA is TGTGCCAGCAGTTTGGGAGGGGCGAGGAGCTATGGCTACACCTTC. This chain uses TRBV28 with TRBJ1-2; the D gene is possibly TRBD1 (5 bases). The CDR3 runs 15 residues. Germline V gene data show CDR1 as MDHEN and CDR2 as SYDVKM. Trimming took off 3 bases at V and 4 bases at J, with 15 bases between the two ends.

The V call is TRBV2, the J call TRBJ2-3; no definite D call. The CDR3 runs to 17 residues. Germline V gene lookup returns CDR1 SNHLY and CDR2 FYNNEI. Deletions cut 5 bases from V and 2 bases from J, with 20 bases between. The CDR3 here is CASSPRPSQYNTDTQYF. Here the CDR3 DNA reads TGTGCCAGCAGTCCTAGACCAAGCCAATACAACACAGATACGCAGTATTTT.

This chain connects TRBV5-1 to TRBJ2-7, with a weak D call TRBD2 (5 bases). The CDR3 extends over 15 amino acids. Per germline, CDR1 SGHRS and CDR2 YFSETQ. Between the trimmed V and J ends, which lost 6 bases and 4 bases, there was a span of 20 bases. CDR3 nucleotides: TGCGCCAGCAAACCCGGGATCATTACTTATTACGAGCAGTACTTC. This gives the protein CASKPGIITYYEQYF.

Here the CDR3 reads CASSLGAGIPYGYTF. DNA for the CDR3: TGCGCCAGCAGCTTGGGGGCGGGGATCCCCTATGGCTACACCTTC. J is TRBJ1-2 and V is TRBV5-1; D remains unclear. The CDR3 consists of 15 residues. The V gene lost 0 bases and the J gene lost 4 bases, with 13 bases spanning the gap. Germline CDR1 is SGHRS and CDR2 is YFSETQ. Supplemented by reference TRBV5-1 and TRBJ1-2, the full variable domain reads KAGVTQTPRYLIKTRGQQVTLSCSPISGHRSVSWYQQTPGQGLQFLFEYFSETQRNKGNFPGRFSGRQFSNSRSEMNVSTLELGDSALYLCASSLGAGIPYGYTFGSGTRLTVV.

CDR3 nucleotide sequence: TGTGCCAGCAGCCCTGAGACGGGGAACACTGAAGCTTTCTTT. This codes for CASSPETGNTEAFF. The V gene is TRBV7-6, the J gene TRBJ1-1; no reliable D call. V gave up 5 bases and J gave up 1 base, with 11 bases separating them. The CDR3 has 14 residues. Germline CDR1 SGHVS, CDR2 FNYEAQ.

V and J are TRBV19 and TRBJ2-2; a possible D gene is TRBD2 (5 bases). The germline V and J ends were trimmed by 8 bases and 4 bases, with 20 bases remaining between them. The CDR3 has 16 amino acids. CDR1 is LNHDA and CDR2 is SQIVND in the germline V gene (reference sequence). CDR3 sequence (DNA): TGTGCCAGTCTCGGTAGGCGGGCCTACCTCACCGGGGAGCTGTTTTTT. Amino acid sequence: CASLGRRAYLTGELFF.

Concerning this clone itself: A read error may account for a junction end that differs from germline. CDR3 coding DNA: TGTGCCAGCAGGGGGGCTGGGACCGGCCGTCCAAACCTTCAGTACTTC. This codes for CASRGAGTGRPNLQYF. The V call is TRBV27, the J call TRBJ2-4, with TRBD1 as a possible D gene (6 bases). The CDR3 totals 16 residues. Germline CDR1 is MNHEY and CDR2 is SMNVEV (reference sequence).

The V gene is TRBV7-8, the J gene TRBJ1-5, with a tentative D call TRBD1 (6 bases). Germline lookup yields CDR1 SGHVS and CDR2 FQNEAQ. V lost 4 bases, J lost 0 bases, and 13 bases lay in between. This CDR3 spans 16 amino acids. This CDR3 is CASSSGAVNSNQPQHF. CDR3 DNA sequence: TGTGCCAGCAGCTCAGGGGCAGTAAATAGCAATCAGCCCCAGCATTTT.

In its sample, this clone was seen once. V usage is TRBV6-5 and J usage is TRBJ2-5; 7 nucleotides match TRBD1. Germline V gene sequence: CDR1 MNHEY, CDR2 SVGAGI. The CDR3 loop spans 15 amino acids. Germline trimming cut 10 bases from V and 5 bases from J; bases unmatched to any gene: 16. CDR3 sequence reads: CAISYTQGRGETQYF. Here the CDR3 DNA reads TGTGCCATCTCTTATACACAGGGCAGGGGGGAGACCCAGTACTTC.

The rearrangement uses TRBV28 and TRBJ1-2, with 9 bases identical to TRBD1. Germline values: CDR1 MDHEN, CDR2 SYDVKM. The CDR3 contains 15 residues. Losses at the gene ends were 1 base for V and 5 bases for J; bases not matched to a gene: 5. The CDR3 DNA follows: TGTGCCAGCAGTTTATCTGGACAGGGGCGGTATGGCTACACCTTC. This sequence encodes CASSLSGQGRYGYTF.

As concerns this clone: The junction departs from the called germline gene at one end, perhaps through a read error. The CDR3 protein is CASSLGQSNEQFF. The CDR3 bases are TGTGCCAGCAGTTTAGGGCAGTCGAATGAGCAGTTCTTC. The rearrangement joins TRBV7-2 to TRBJ2-1; the D is unclear. Per the germline V gene, CDR1 is SGHTA and CDR2 is FQGNSA. This CDR3 has 13 residues. Full variable domain (missing parts from reference TRBV7-2 and TRBJ2-1): GAGVSQSPSNKVTEKGKDVELRCDPISGHTALYWYRQSLGQGLEFLIYFQGNSAPDKSGLPSDRFSAERTGGSVSTLTIQRTQQEDSAVYLCASSLGQSNEQFFGPGTRLTVL.

The rearrangement links TRBV7-9 to TRBJ2-5; tentative D call: TRBD1 (5 bases). This CDR3 is built from 13 residues. The germline V gene has CDR1 SEHNR and CDR2 FQNEAQ (reference sequence). Trimming removed 3 bases from V and 2 bases from J, with 7 bases in between. The CDR3 region has the DNA TGTGCCAGCAGCTTTAGGGGACAAGAGACCCAGTACTTC. Translating gives CASSFRGQETQYF.

This chain uses TRBV6-5 with TRBJ1-6; weak D call: TRBD1 (5 bases). Germline CDR1 MNHEY, CDR2 SVGAGI. Trimming took off 5 bases at V and 6 bases at J, with 11 bases between the two ends. The CDR3 is made up of 14 amino acids. CDR3 sequence: CASSPGGINSPLHF. CDR3 nucleotide sequence: TGTGCCAGCAGTCCCGGGGGGATTAATTCACCCCTCCACTTT.

The chain carries TRBV30 and TRBJ2-5; 9 positions agree with TRBD2. The CDR3 loop spans 15 amino acids. V was clipped by 4 bases and J by 2 bases; unmatched bases: 8. Per germline, CDR1 GTSNPN and CDR2 SVGIG (reference sequence). CDR3 bases: TGTGCCTGGACCCTAGGGGCGGGGGGGCAAGAGACCCAGTACTTC. Protein sequence: CAWTLGAGGQETQYF.

V and J are TRBV11-2 and TRBJ1-2; 7 bases fit TRBD1. This CDR3 is built from 13 residues. Germline lookup yields CDR1 SGHAT and CDR2 FQNNGV. V lost 1 base and J lost 10; bases outside the gene matches: 6. The DNA of the CDR3 is TGTGCCAGCAGCTTAGGCGACAGGGCTATCTACACCTTC. It specifies CASSLGDRAIYTF.

The chain employs TRBV29-1 and TRBJ2-7; 12 bases are shared with TRBD2. This CDR3 spans 17 amino acids. Germline loops: CDR1 SQVTM, CDR2 ANQGSEA. The J segment lost 3 bases and the V segment lost 7 bases, leaving 16 bases of the junction unmatched. The CDR3: CSGVGPSGRVGSYEQYF. The CDR3 coding sequence is TGCAGCGGTGTCGGCCCTAGCGGGAGGGTTGGCAGCTACGAGCAGTACTTC.

The chain employs TRBV7-9 and TRBJ2-1; no reliable D call. The CDR3 consists of 12 residues. The V end lost 5 bases, the J end lost 6 bases, and 8 bases lay between the germline ends. Looked up from germline, CDR1 is SEHNR and CDR2 is FQNEAQ (reference sequence). This CDR3 reads CASSAVSNEQFF. The CDR3 DNA sequence: TGTGCCAGCAGCGCAGTGTCCAATGAGCAGTTCTTC.

This clone was observed many times. The genes are TRBV27 and TRBJ2-5; the match to TRBD2 covers 8 bases. Trimming took 6 bases from V and 5 from J; bases not matched to a gene: 2. CDR3 size: 12 residues. Per the germline V gene, CDR1 is MNHEY and CDR2 is SMNVEV (reference sequence). CDR3 coding DNA: TGTGCCAGCAGCCCGGGAGGGGAGACCCAGTACTTC. Translated, it gives CASSPGGETQYF.

CDR3 residues: CASSPGQGMGEQFF. Written as DNA, the CDR3 is TGTGCCAGCAGCCCTGGACAGGGAATGGGTGAGCAGTTCTTC. The V call is TRBV5-4, the J call TRBJ2-1, with 8 bases fitting TRBD1. Trimming at V came to 4 bases and at J to 9 bases, leaving 9 bases not matched to a gene. The CDR3 spans 14 residues. Germline V lookup: CDR1 SGHNT, CDR2 YYREEE (reference sequence).

V gene TRBV7-2 combines with J gene TRBJ2-5, with a weak D call TRBD1 (5 bases). This CDR3 spans 15 amino acids. The V gene's germline CDR1 is SGHTA and CDR2 FQGNSA. Deletions cut 1 base from V and 4 bases from J, with 13 bases between. Written as DNA, the CDR3 is TGTGCCAGCAGCTTAGTTTCAGGGTCGGGAGAGACCCAGTACTTC. Translation: CASSLVSGSGETQYF.

The gene calls are TRBV6-4 and TRBJ2-1, with TRBD1 identical over 9 bases. Germline-derived CDR1 and CDR2 are MRHNA and SNTAGT. The CDR3 runs to 15 residues. V dropped 5 bases and J dropped 4; count of bases not matched to a gene: 6. CDR3 DNA: TGTGCCAGCAGTCCCGGGACAGGGTTTTACAATGAGCAGTTCTTC. Residues: CASSPGTGFYNEQFF.

The V call is TRBV20-1, the J call TRBJ2-7; D not certain. From germline, CDR1 is DFQATT and CDR2 SNEGSKA (reference sequence). The CDR3 spans 8 residues. The CDR3 here is CTPPEQYV. The CDR3, as DNA: TGCACCCCCCCGGAGCAGTACGTC.

This clone was recorded many times. The J gene is TRBJ2-2, the V gene TRBV29-1; 9 bases agree with TRBD1. Germline CDR1 reads SQVTM; CDR2 reads ANQGSEA. The CDR3 has 14 residues. Trimming removed 5 bases from V and 1 base from J; junction bases left unmatched: 2. The CDR3 region is CSVQGQGNTGELFF. The CDR3 coding sequence is TGCAGCGTTCAGGGACAGGGGAACACCGGGGAGCTGTTTTTT.